This T cell receptor (beta chain) is from a study of blood T cell repertoires in COVID-19. In the study overall: The United States, Italy and Spain provided the acute and convalescent COVID-19 samples.

Per germline, CDR1 MNHEY and CDR2 SMNVEV (reference sequence). There are 14 residues in the CDR3. The V and J ends lost 4 bases and 3 bases respectively, with 13 bases between them. Using immunoSEQ multiplex PCR, the repertoire was profiled, and TCRdb retains in-frame clones only, with some absent. The sample shows 95,000 to 150,000 clones, roughly 85% of them seen only once. Sequenced sample: peripheral blood. This receptor was identified in a human donor in a cohort sampled during active COVID-19. The chain combines TRBV27 with TRBJ2-7; tentatively, D is TRBD1 (6 bases). CDR3 DNA sequence: TGTGCCAGCAGTTCGTCCGGGACACGCTACGAGCAGTACTTC. Translated: CASSSSGTRYEQYF.